The 22 T cell receptor beta chains below were found in one sample sequenced in a study of T cell responses to AZD1222 COVID-19 vaccine (dated by TCRdb to the early 2020s). This specimen's time point label, interpreted: baseline before first vaccination. Library preparation was by the immunoSEQ multiplex PCR assay. Held by TCRdb, this immuneACCESS table contains in-frame sequences only and omits some clones. Under half of the omission traces to an unresolved V gene where checked; the cause of the rest is unknown. The sample yields about 130,000 clones; under 95% were counted once. The top ten hold less than 2% of the sample. The specimen comprised peripheral blood, sampled on day 0 of AZD1222 vaccination. These receptor sequences come from an adult in good health.

V and J are TRBV7-6 and TRBJ1-2, with 10 positions matching TRBD1. The V segment lost 5 bases and the J segment 2 bases; nucleotides outside the gene matches: 5. Germline V CDR1 and CDR2: SGHVS, FNYEAQ. The CDR3 has 15 amino acids. CDR3 residues: CASSAMGQGNYGYTF. Written as DNA, the CDR3 is TGTGCCAGCAGCGCGATGGGACAGGGGAACTATGGCTACACCTTC.

The chain uses TRBV4-3 and TRBJ1-2, with D tentatively TRBD1 (5 bases). Deletions cut 0 bases from V and 1 base from J, with 12 bases between. Per germline, CDR1 LGHNA and CDR2 YSLEER. The CDR3 has 16 amino acids. The CDR3 coding sequence is TGCGCCAGCAGCCAAGATTCCGGGGCCGATAACTATGGCTACACCTTC. Residues: CASSQDSGADNYGYTF.

V gene TRBV4-3 combines with J gene TRBJ2-7, with D perhaps matching TRBD1 (5 bases). CDR3 length: 16 amino acids. V was trimmed by 1 base and J by 3 bases, leaving 16 bases between them. Germline V gene sequence: CDR1 LGHNA, CDR2 YSLEER. The CDR3 DNA sequence: TGCGCCAGCAGCCAAGGGTATCGTCAGGGCCTCTACGAGCAGTACTTC. Protein product: CASSQGYRQGLYEQYF.

This chain connects TRBV6-4 to TRBJ2-1; 9 bases align to TRBD1. V shed 5 bases, J shed 4 bases, and the junction held 6 bases outside the gene matches. The CDR3 contains 15 residues. CDR1 MRHNA and CDR2 SNTAGT come from the germline V gene. The CDR3 DNA reads TGTGCCAGCAGTCCGACAGGGGGGAGGTACAATGAGCAGTTCTTC. Translated: CASSPTGGRYNEQFF.

The rearrangement links TRBV30 to TRBJ1-4; 7 positions match TRBD1. Germline assignment: CDR1 GTSNPN and CDR2 SVGIG (reference sequence). The CDR3 has 14 residues. The V and J ends lost 0 bases and 6 bases, in that order; junction bases with no gene match: 4. In nucleotides, the CDR3 is TGTGCCTGGAGTGTCGCAGGGGGGGATGAAAAACTGTTTTTT. Amino acids: CAWSVAGGDEKLFF. Full variable domain (rest looked up from reference TRBV30 and TRBJ1-4): SQTIHQWPATLVQPVGSPLSLECTVEGTSNPNLYWYRQAAGRGLQLLFYSVGIGQISSEVPQNLSASRPQDRQFILSSKKLLLSDSGFYLCAWSVAGGDEKLFFGSGTQLSVL.

This clone is a singleton in its sample. The V call is TRBV7-6, the J call TRBJ2-7; D not resolved. Germline assignment: CDR1 SGHVS and CDR2 FNYEAQ. Trimming took 1 base from V and 0 from J, leaving 7 bases between them. This CDR3 has 14 residues. This chain's CDR3 is CASSLDPASYEQYF. The CDR3 bases are TGTGCCAGCAGCTTAGACCCTGCCTCCTACGAGCAGTACTTC.

This clone appeared a single time. The rearrangement links TRBV3-1 (or the pseudogene TRBV3-2) to TRBJ1-4; 10 bases line up with TRBD1. Germline CDR1 LGHDT, CDR2 YNNKEL (reference sequence). The CDR3 is made up of 12 amino acids. V gave up 6 bases and J gave up 11 bases; unmatched junction bases: 3. In DNA form, the CDR3 reads TGTGCCAGCAGACCGGGACAGGGGAAACTGTTTTTT. As protein: CASRPGQGKLFF.

The chain combines TRBV6-4 with TRBJ1-4; 8 bases fit TRBD1. The V and J ends lost 2 bases and 5 bases, in that order; junction bases with no gene match: 22. The CDR3 spans 21 residues. CDR1 is MRHNA and CDR2 is SNTAGT in the germline V gene. CDR3 region: CASSDPHRRDRHPQRNEKLFF. DNA of the CDR3: TGTGCCAGCAGTGACCCCCACAGGCGGGACAGGCACCCCCAAAGGAATGAAAAACTGTTTTTT.

To note about this clone: It is unclear where the CDR3 begins or ends on the DNA, so no DNA is shown, and the CDR3 is as TCRdb lists it. The V gene is TRBV29-1, the J gene TRBJ1-1; the table assigns TRBD1, which was not confirmed against the DNA. Per germline, CDR1 SQVTM and CDR2 ANQGSEA. The CDR3 is made up of 12 amino acids, end residues included. The CDR3 protein is CSVGLGAGVSFF.

The rearrangement joins TRBV2 to TRBJ1-5; D remains unclear. The V gene's germline CDR1 is SNHLY and CDR2 FYNNEI. V lost 8 bases and J 2 bases, leaving 7 bases between the germline ends. This CDR3 spans 12 amino acids. CDR3 loop: CASQVGNQPQHF. The CDR3 nucleotides are TGTGCCAGCCAGGTCGGCAATCAGCCCCAGCATTTT.

V is TRBV7-9 and J is TRBJ2-7, with 8 bases fitting TRBD2. The length of the CDR3 is 17 residues. The germline CDR1 and CDR2 sequences are SEHNR and FQNEAQ (reference sequence). Germline trimming cut 5 bases from V and 0 bases from J; bases unmatched to any gene: 12. CDR3 nucleotides: TGTGCCAGCAGCCGCAGGGCGGGGGGTCCGAGCTCCTACGAGCAGTACTTC. Translating gives CASSRRAGGPSSYEQYF.

The CDR3 DNA sequence: TGTGCCAGTACCCCTACTAGCGGGGGTCCGGGGACCCAGTACTTC. Its translation is CASTPTSGGPGTQYF. The gene calls are TRBV19 and TRBJ2-5; TRBD2 agrees at 11 bases. Per germline, CDR1 LNHDA and CDR2 SQIVND (reference sequence). This CDR3 comprises 15 residues. The V and J ends lost 7 bases and 7 bases, in that order; junction bases with no gene match: 11.

As regards this clone: Other DNA sequences in the same sample also yield this CDR3. The CDR3 region is CASSPRTGTYEQYF. CDR3 sequence (DNA): TGTGCCAGCTCACCGAGGACAGGGACCTACGAGCAGTACTTC. The J gene is TRBJ2-7, the V gene TRBV18; 8 nucleotides line up with TRBD1. V shed 3 bases and J 2 bases; nucleotides not matched to a gene: 3. The CDR3 extends over 14 amino acids. The germline V gene has CDR1 KGHSH and CDR2 LQKENI.

The chain has TRBV6-5 and TRBJ1-1, with D possibly TRBD1 on 5 matching bases. The ends were cut back, 0 bases at V and 0 bases at J, with 8 bases in the middle. Germline lookup yields CDR1 MNHEY and CDR2 SVGAGI. This CDR3 spans 15 amino acids. CDR3 DNA sequence: TGTGCCAGCAGTTACTCCAGAGGGGTGAACACTGAAGCTTTCTTT. This gives the protein CASSYSRGVNTEAFF.

The chain links TRBV4-1 to TRBJ2-7; tentatively, D is TRBD1 or TRBD2 (5 bases each). The CDR3 runs 15 residues. The germline CDR1 and CDR2 sequences are MGHRA and YSYEKL. Between the trimmed V and J ends, which lost 1 base and 4 bases, there was a span of 14 bases. CDR3 sequence: CASSQGAGSTYEQYF. CDR3 coding DNA: TGCGCCAGCAGCCAAGGGGCAGGGAGTACTTACGAGCAGTACTTC.

The chain recombines TRBV13 with TRBJ2-1; 10 nucleotides align to TRBD1. Germline V gene data show CDR1 as PRHDT and CDR2 as FYEKMQ (reference sequence). This CDR3 has 15 amino acids. Trimming took 5 bases from V and 9 from J; bases not matched to a gene: 10. CDR3 DNA: TGTGCCAGCAGCACGGACAGGGGGGCCCCAGGTGAGCAGTTCTTC. This encodes CASSTDRGAPGEQFF.

The chain is built from TRBV5-1 and TRBJ2-3; D tentatively fits TRBD1 or TRBD2 (5 bases each). Germline assignment: CDR1 SGHRS and CDR2 YFSETQ. The germline V and J ends were trimmed by 1 base and 5 bases, with 8 bases remaining between them. There are 13 residues in the CDR3. CDR3 sequence (DNA): TGCGCCAGCAGCTTGCGGGGCGGAGATACGCAGTATTTT. It specifies CASSLRGGDTQYF.

The chain has TRBV12-5 and TRBJ2-3; the D gene is possibly TRBD1 (6 bases). CDR1 and CDR2 from the germline V gene are LGHNT and FRNRAP. Deletions cut 2 bases from V and 2 bases from J, with 8 bases between. The CDR3 runs to 14 residues. CDR3 sequence reads: CASGLTGITDTQYF. The DNA for the CDR3 is TGTGCTAGTGGTTTGACAGGGATCACAGATACGCAGTATTTT.

This clone was counted a single time. The chain recombines TRBV7-3 with TRBJ1-2; 8 bases line up with TRBD1. Trimming at V came to 5 bases and at J to 7 bases, leaving 15 bases not matched to a gene. The germline V gene has CDR1 SGHTA and CDR2 FQGTGA. The CDR3 loop spans 16 amino acids. The CDR3 nucleotides read TGTGCCAGCAGCCCTGCCCCCCCCGGGACAGGACGTGGCTACACCTTC. This translates into CASSPAPPGTGRGYTF.

This clone was found once. The V and J genes are TRBV3-1 (or the pseudogene TRBV3-2) and TRBJ1-1; TRBD1 aligns across 8 bases. The CDR3 is 14 amino acids. The V gene's germline CDR1 is LGHDT and CDR2 YNNKEL (reference sequence). The trim removed 4 bases at V and 5 bases at J, leaving 6 bases unmatched. Here the CDR3 DNA reads TGTGCCAGCAGCCGGGCAGGGGGCCGGACTGAAGCTTTCTTT. It encodes CASSRAGGRTEAFF.

CDR3 coding DNA: TGTGCCAGCAGCTCAGGACAGCTGAACACTGAAGCTTTCTTT. As protein: CASSSGQLNTEAFF. The gene calls are TRBV7-2 and TRBJ1-1, with D tentatively TRBD1 (6 bases). V was shortened by 4 bases and J by 0 bases, with 9 bases between the two germline ends. The CDR3 is 14 amino acids. Per the germline V gene, CDR1 is SGHTA and CDR2 is FQGNSA.

This chain joins TRBV4-1 and TRBJ1-5, with D possibly matching TRBD1 (5 bases). The V gene's germline CDR1 is MGHRA and CDR2 YSYEKL. This CDR3 is built from 15 residues. The V end lost 1 base, the J end lost 5 bases, and 12 bases lay between the germline ends. CDR3 residues: CASSQGWGGDQPQHF. As DNA, the CDR3 is TGCGCCAGCAGCCAAGGATGGGGGGGGGATCAGCCCCAGCATTTT.